The T cell receptor beta chain described here comes from a study of lymphopenia after photon versus proton radiotherapy. Study-level points and caveats: Survival link was tested only in deceased patients; proton benefit remains a possibility. After lymphocyte nadir, photon-treated repertoires showed oligoclonal expansion, especially CD8+ Temra. In patients who died, overall survival fell as post-nadir TCR diversity dropped more. Photon-treated patients lost naive T cells and TCR diversity; proton-treated stayed stable.

Notes on this clone: The antigen is unknown.

The table came from immunoSEQ multiplex PCR; TCRdb's copy has only in-frame clones and leaves some out. Of some 44,000 clones in the sample, around 83% are singletons; the top ten hold 20% to 25%. The material sequenced was peripheral blood, taken from a patient treated with proton-based radiotherapy. The clonotype comes from a woman aged 70 to 79 with pancreatic cancer.

The CDR3 sequence is CASSSTGPDQPQHF. The CDR3 bases are TGTGCCAGCAGTTCCACCGGCCCCGATCAGCCCCAGCATTTT. V is TRBV6-1 and J is TRBJ1-5; D gene uncertain. CDR3 length: 14 residues. Per germline, CDR1 MNHNS and CDR2 SASEGT. Trimming removed 5 bases from V and 5 bases from J, with 13 bases in between.